The present entry profiles one TCR beta chain with its context. This specimen comes from a study of blood T cell repertoires in COVID-19. Looking at the study overall: From the United States, Italy and Spain came samples of acute and convalescent COVID-19. PBMCs, B-cell-depleted T cells, or T cells provided the cDNA or gDNA that made up the material.

Per the original methods: Counts of nucleated cells, estimated from reference gene primer amplification, were obtained. Measured with immunoSEQ multiplex PCR; TCRdb has only the in-frame clones, and not every one. Clone size and the V and J calls come from that table; the DNA yielded D and trimming. The sample lists 450,000 or so clones, 70% to 90% occurring once. Enrolment of Seattle patients took place during active infection, and they were followed longitudinally. CDR1 and CDR2 from the germline V gene are SNHLY and FYNNEI. The CDR3 has 15 residues. The V segment lost 4 bases and the J segment 3 bases; nucleotides outside the gene matches: 7.

The rearrangement links TRBV2 to TRBJ2-3; TRBD1 matches 7 bases. This clonotype was sampled from a man aged 18 to 35 with COVID-19, enrolled during active disease. Material for sequencing was peripheral blood. The CDR3 nucleotides read TGTGCCAGCAGTGGGTCAGGGGGTTTAACAGATACGCAGTATTTT. Translating it yields CASSGSGGLTDTQYF. Full variable domain (rest looked up from reference TRBV2 and TRBJ2-3): EPEVTQTPSHQVTQMGQEVILRCVPISNHLYFYWYRQILGQKVEFLVSFYNNEISEKSEIFDDQFSVERPDGSNFTLKIRSTKLEDSAMYFCASSGSGGLTDTQYFGPGTRLTVL.